The present entry profiles one T cell receptor (beta chain) with its context. Original analysis: For nucleated cells, counts were estimated from reference gene primer amplification. Libraries were prepared by immunoSEQ multiplex PCR; TCRdb keeps only in-frame clonotypes and omits some of them. Clone size and V and J calls were adopted from that table, with D and trimming inferred from the DNA. This table holds a few hundred thousand clones, approximately 78% found once. This entry comes from a study of blood T cell repertoires in COVID-19. Across the whole study: Specimens from acute and convalescent COVID-19 originated in the United States, Italy and Spain. The cDNA or gDNA used as material had been derived from T cells, B-cell-depleted T cells, or PBMCs.

While infection was still active, Seattle patients were enrolled and then followed longitudinally. Germline values: CDR1 MDHEN, CDR2 SYDVKM. The CDR3 extends over 14 amino acids. Trimming took off 6 bases at V and 7 bases at J, with 19 bases between the two ends. The clonotype comes from an elderly woman with COVID-19, enrolled during active disease. The chain recombines TRBV28 with TRBJ2-7; D possibly corresponds to TRBD2 (5 bases). The sequencing input was peripheral blood. The CDR3 region has the DNA TGTGCCAGCAGCAGACCCTTCCCCTCGGGGGAGCAGTACTTC. It encodes CASSRPFPSGEQYF.